This entry lists 20 T cell receptor beta chains sequenced from one sample in a study of sequential checkpoint blockade in melanoma. As to treatment: randomized to nivolumab then ipilimumab (arm A) or the reverse (arm B). Measured with immunoSEQ multiplex PCR; TCRdb has only the in-frame clones, and not every one. Of about 5,100 clones in the sample, about 20% are singletons; the top ten hold 15% to 20%. Source: tumor tissue (inferred from file names), taken from a patient given nivolumab and ipilimumab in sequence. All receptors derive from a human donor with melanoma.

The chain combines TRBV28 with TRBJ2-1; D not certain. V was cut by 4 bases and J by 0 bases, with 19 bases left in between. Germline lookup yields CDR1 MDHEN and CDR2 SYDVKM. CDR3 length: 18 residues. CDR3 coding DNA: TGTGCCAGCAGTTCACACAGAGATCAAAAGAGCTCCTACAATGAGCAGTTCTTC. Translating gives CASSSHRDQKSSYNEQFF.

The chain uses TRBV6-8 and TRBJ2-5; 8 nucleotides line up with TRBD2. Trimming removed 5 bases from V and 3 bases from J; junction bases left unmatched: 11. CDR3 size: 16 residues. Germline lookup yields CDR1 MNHGY and CDR2 SAAAGT. The CDR3 is CASSQQLSGVKETQYF. The CDR3 DNA sequence: TGTGCCAGCAGTCAACAACTTAGCGGGGTTAAAGAGACCCAGTACTTC.

The rearrangement joins TRBV18 to TRBJ2-5; D unresolved. V was trimmed by 3 bases and J by 5 bases, leaving 10 bases between them. Germline values: CDR1 KGHSH, CDR2 LQKENI. This CDR3 has 13 residues. CDR3 coding DNA: TGTGCCAGCTCACCGGTAGCTGGGGAGACCCAGTACTTC. As protein: CASSPVAGETQYF.

The chain couples TRBV18 to TRBJ1-2, with D possibly being TRBD1 (5 bases). CDR3 length: 12 amino acids. The V gene's germline CDR1 is KGHSH and CDR2 LQKENI. Trimming left V 3 bases short and J 7 bases short, with 9 bases between. The CDR3 region has the DNA TGTGCCAGCTCACCGGGGCAGATTGGCTACACCTTC. Translation gives CASSPGQIGYTF.

This clone occurred a few times. The gene calls are TRBV15 and TRBJ1-2; D may be TRBD1 (6 bases). This CDR3 is 14 amino acids long. Germline CDR1 reads LNHNV; CDR2 reads YYDKDF (reference sequence). Trimming took off 3 bases at V and 1 base at J, with 9 bases between the two ends. The CDR3 here is CATSSGQFNYGYTF. CDR3 DNA: TGTGCCACCAGCAGTGGACAGTTTAACTATGGCTACACCTTC.

Comment on this clone: The junction departs from germline at one end; a sequencing error may be responsible. The V and J genes are TRBV6-8 and TRBJ2-7; tentatively, D is TRBD1 (6 bases). Germline V gives CDR1 MNHGY, CDR2 SAAAGT. The CDR3 length is 13 residues. The CDR3 DNA is TGTGCCATCAGTGCTACAGGGTCAGACGAGCAGTACTTC. It codes for CAISATGSDEQYF.

The V gene is TRBV6-1, the J gene TRBJ2-7; the D is unclear. The CDR3 covers 13 residues. With 0 bases removed from V and 3 bases from J, the gap between germline ends came to 6 bases. Looked up from germline, CDR1 is MNHNS and CDR2 is SASEGT. The chain's CDR3 is CASSEALYYEQYF. The DNA of the CDR3 is TGTGCCAGCAGTGAAGCGCTGTACTACGAGCAGTACTTC.

This clone counts as medium-sized. The chain has TRBV6-8 and TRBJ2-2; D uncertain. Germline CDR1 is MNHGY and CDR2 is SAAAGT. The CDR3 totals 12 residues. The V gene lost 5 bases and the J gene lost 6 bases, with 7 bases spanning the gap. The chain's CDR3 is CASSDGAGELFF. CDR3 in DNA: TGTGCCAGCAGTGATGGTGCCGGGGAGCTGTTTTTT.

The chain has TRBV5-1 and TRBJ2-2; D may be TRBD2 (5 bases). In germline, CDR1 is SGHRS, CDR2 YFSETQ. The CDR3 loop spans 17 amino acids. V was pared by 1 base and J by 0 bases, with 13 bases between. CDR3 sequence reads: CASSLYPGISNTGELFF. In nucleotides, the CDR3 is TGCGCCAGCAGCTTGTATCCGGGGATTTCGAACACCGGGGAGCTGTTTTTT.

The V and J genes are TRBV29-1 and TRBJ1-1; a weak D match, TRBD1 (6 bases). CDR3 length equals 12 residues. Germline loops: CDR1 SQVTM, CDR2 ANQGSEA. Between the trimmed V and J ends, which lost 5 bases and 3 bases, there was a span of 10 bases. Written as DNA, the CDR3 is TGCAGCGTTATACACAGGGACACTGAAGCTTTCTTT. The encoded protein is CSVIHRDTEAFF. The complete variable domain, with remaining parts taken from reference TRBV29-1 and TRBJ1-1, reads SAVISQKPSRDICQRGTSLTIQCQVDSQVTMMFWYRQQPGQSLTLIATANQGSEATYESGFVIDKFPISRPNLTFSTLTVSNMSPEDSSIYLCSVIHRDTEAFFGQGTRLTVV.

This chain connects TRBV28 to TRBJ1-3, with TRBD1 as a possible D gene (5 bases). CDR1 is MDHEN, CDR2 SYDVKM, per germline. The CDR3 totals 15 residues. Trimming took 6 bases from V and 4 from J, leaving 16 bases between them. This chain's CDR3 is CASSASTGPGNTIYF. CDR3 bases: TGTGCCAGCAGCGCATCAACAGGTCCCGGAAACACCATATATTTT.

This clone was picked up a small number of times. CDR3 DNA sequence: TGTGCCAGCAGTCCGCGCCCTCCGGGACAGGGCCATCAGCCCCAGCATTTT. Its protein product is CASSPRPPGQGHQPQHF. The chain carries TRBV6-8 and TRBJ1-5; TRBD1 matches 9 bases. V shed 5 bases and J 5 bases; nucleotides not matched to a gene: 13. The CDR3 spans 17 residues. Germline CDR1 MNHGY, CDR2 SAAAGT.

CDR3 residues: CASSFLSGSYEQYF. In DNA form, the CDR3 reads TGTGCCAGCAGTTTTTTGTCTGGGTCCTACGAGCAGTACTTC. The chain is built from TRBV28 and TRBJ2-7; D is undetermined. V lost 3 bases to trimming and J lost 1 base, with 10 bases between them. The CDR3 length is 14 residues. Germline V gene lookup returns CDR1 MDHEN and CDR2 SYDVKM.

This clone was seen repeatedly, ten times or more. The chain carries TRBV11-3 and TRBJ2-6; D is possibly TRBD2 (6 bases). Trimming removed 3 bases at V and 4 bases at J, with 22 bases between. CDR3 length equals 19 residues. Germline CDR1 is SGHNT and CDR2 is YENEEA. The CDR3 sequence is CASSLNPAGRNRGANVLTF. The CDR3 bases are TGTGCCAGCAGCTTGAACCCAGCAGGGAGGAATCGGGGGGCCAACGTCCTGACTTTC.

This chain connects TRBV6-8 to TRBJ1-3; the match to TRBD1 covers 7 bases. This CDR3 has 14 residues. Unmatched junction bases numbered 2, after V lost 6 bases and J lost 0 bases. Germline CDR1 reads MNHGY; CDR2 reads SAAAGT. The CDR3 sequence: CASRTGSSGNTIYF. In DNA form, the CDR3 reads TGTGCCAGCAGGACAGGGAGCTCTGGAAACACCATATATTTT.

This clone was counted a few times. The rearrangement links TRBV7-1 to TRBJ1-5; D gene uncertain. TRBV7-1 is an ORF, with its function uncertain. CDR3 length equals 13 residues. V was pared by 4 bases and J by 2 bases, with 6 bases between. The CDR3 bases are TGTGCCAGCAGCTTTACAGGCAATCAGCCCCAGCATTTT. Amino acid sequence: CASSFTGNQPQHF.

The sample holds a few counts of this clone. The gene calls are TRBV19 and TRBJ2-1, with a possible D match to TRBD2 (5 bases). CDR1 and CDR2 from the germline V gene are LNHDA and SQIVND (reference sequence). This CDR3 has 11 amino acids. Trimming cost V 5 bases and J 10 bases, with 9 bases left between them. The CDR3: CASSLPGEQFF. The CDR3, as DNA: TGTGCCAGTAGTCTACCGGGAGAGCAGTTCTTC.

The chain links TRBV18 to TRBJ2-7; D is perhaps TRBD2 (6 bases). Between the trimmed V and J ends, which lost 3 bases and 6 bases, there was a span of 15 bases. Germline CDR1 and CDR2: KGHSH and LQKENI. The CDR3 spans 14 residues. In DNA, the CDR3 is TGTGCCAGCTCACCCTGGACTATTAAGGGCGAGCAGTACTTC. Translating gives CASSPWTIKGEQYF.

This clone was picked up a small number of times. The V and J genes are TRBV6-8 and TRBJ1-2, with unresolved D. The ends were cut back, 6 bases at V and 4 bases at J, with 12 bases in the middle. Germline assignment: CDR1 MNHGY and CDR2 SAAAGT. This CDR3 is built from 13 residues. For the CDR3, the DNA is TGTGCCAGCAGCCCGGACGGCCTCTATGGCTACACCTTC. The encoded protein is CASSPDGLYGYTF.

The chain carries TRBV5-1 and TRBJ2-3, with D possibly TRBD2 on 6 matching bases. V was shortened by 3 bases and J by 0 bases, with 26 bases between the two germline ends. CDR3 length: 20 amino acids. CDR1 is SGHRS and CDR2 is YFSETQ in the germline V gene. The chain's CDR3 is CASSYPWVAEEDISTDTQYF. In nucleotides, the CDR3 is TGCGCCAGCAGCTACCCGTGGGTAGCGGAAGAGGACATCAGCACAGATACGCAGTATTTT.